The present T cell receptor (beta chain) was sequenced within a study of blood T cell repertoires in COVID-19. Study details: T cells, B-cell-depleted T cells, or PBMCs provided the cDNA or gDNA that served as material.

Here immunoSEQ multiplex PCR was the method, and the copy in TCRdb shows in-frame clones only, minus some. This table has about 110,000 clones, about 79% appearing once. This clone was counted once. V shed 7 bases, J shed 7 bases, and the junction held 9 bases outside the gene matches. This CDR3 has 15 residues. Looked up from germline, CDR1 is MRHNA and CDR2 is SNTAGT. Material for sequencing was peripheral blood. The rearrangement links TRBV6-4 to TRBJ2-1, with 11 nucleotides matching TRBD2. The receptor's source is a woman of 80 years or more with active or convalescent COVID-19. CDR3 protein: CASNASTSGKNEQFF. CDR3 nucleotides: TGTGCCAGCAACGCGTCGACTAGCGGGAAGAATGAGCAGTTCTTC.